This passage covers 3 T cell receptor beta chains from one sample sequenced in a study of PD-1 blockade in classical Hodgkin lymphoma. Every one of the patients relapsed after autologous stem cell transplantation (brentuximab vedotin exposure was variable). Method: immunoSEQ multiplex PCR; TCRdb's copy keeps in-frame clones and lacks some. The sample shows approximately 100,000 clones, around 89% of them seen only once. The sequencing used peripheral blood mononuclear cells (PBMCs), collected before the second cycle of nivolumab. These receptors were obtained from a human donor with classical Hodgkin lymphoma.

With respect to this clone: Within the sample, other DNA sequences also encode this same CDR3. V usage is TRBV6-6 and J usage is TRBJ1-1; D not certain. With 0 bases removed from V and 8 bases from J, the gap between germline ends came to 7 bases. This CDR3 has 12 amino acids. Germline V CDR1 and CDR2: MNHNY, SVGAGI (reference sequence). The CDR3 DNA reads TGTGCCAGCAGTTACTCCGGGTCCGAAGCTTTCTTT. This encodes CASSYSGSEAFF.

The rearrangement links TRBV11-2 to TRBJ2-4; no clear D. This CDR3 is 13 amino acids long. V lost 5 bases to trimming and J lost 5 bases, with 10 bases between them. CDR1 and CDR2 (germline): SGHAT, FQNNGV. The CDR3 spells CASSPTRENIQYF. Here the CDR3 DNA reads TGTGCCAGCAGCCCAACAAGGGAAAACATTCAGTACTTC.

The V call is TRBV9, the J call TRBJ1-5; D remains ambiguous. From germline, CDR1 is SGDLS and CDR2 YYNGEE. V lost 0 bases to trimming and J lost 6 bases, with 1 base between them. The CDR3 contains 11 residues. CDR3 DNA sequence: TGTGCCAGCAGCGTAGGTCAGCCCCAGCATTTT. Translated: CASSVGQPQHF.